Listed below are T cell receptor beta chains from one sample, sequenced in a study of cytomegalovirus exposure and HLA in healthy donors. Produced via immunoSEQ multiplex PCR; TCRdb's table is partial and in-frame only. This sample has approximately 150,000 clones, with approximately 78% found just once. The sample consisted of PBMCs. The receptors come from a woman aged 40 to 49 in good health and CMV-seropositive. The CDR3 runs from the conserved cysteine through the conserved F or W.

len,v_gene,CDR3aa
15,TRBV7-3,CASSRGVAGTDTQYF
13,TRBV30,CAAGRLAGYEQYF
15,TRBV7-9,CATLYVPSGANVLTF
15,TRBV7-8,CASSSRQGSGETQYF
14,TRBV2,CASSEMGRGGEQYF
14,TRBV16,CATMAAGAYNEQFF
15,TRBV28,CASTLGGSSYNEQFF
14,TRBV6-6,CASSYSRGGTEAFF
16,TRBV28,CASRHRQGATPEKLFF
15,TRBV5-4,CASSWGQGEVGELFF
15,TRBV6-5,CASSLLAGAENEQFF
13,TRBV2,CASSLGGNSPLHF
11,TRBV9,CASSMTGGYTF
15,TRBV6-1,CASSRLSDDAGGYTF
14,TRBV7-9,CASSRQGRGEKLFF
18,TRBV7-2,CASLRGGFGLQTYNEQFF
16,TRBV28,CASRIAGGPGYNEQFF
15,TRBV27,CASSRGTGGFYGYTF
13,TRBV6-4,CASSEERETEQFF
15,TRBV5-1,CASSLGGLGNQPQHF
13,TRBV7-3,CASSPGGGSPLHF
15,TRBV6-6,CASSYRRGQGNTIYF
14,TRBV6-1,CASVPVLGGTEAFF
14,TRBV29-1,CSVAIGTGYYEQYF